The sequence of this T cell receptor (beta chain) was determined in a study of T cells in Graves' hyperthyroidism and ophthalmopathy (dated by TCRdb to between 2018 and 2021). Background for the entire study: Peripheral blood samples were taken at the time of initial diagnosis, prior to any treatment. A discovery cohort of fewer than 110 patients, roughly 40 with Graves' ophthalmopathy and approximately 57 with stable Graves' hyperthyroidism, was used to find distinguishing TCR V-J signatures. Whether ophthalmopathy could be predicted prospectively was tested in an independent validation cohort made up of 18 hyperthyroidism patients plus 17 patients who later progressed to ophthalmopathy. In several Graves' hyperthyroidism patients, the study also compared T-cell repertoires from thyroid tissue with T-cell repertoires from blood. After blood sampling, hyperthyroidism patients were treated with methimazole at a starting dose of 30 mg daily, and ophthalmopathy patients were treated with high-dose intravenous methylprednisolone. The paper reports TCR Vbeta CDR3 sequencing of some 140 peripheral blood samples: approximately 41 ophthalmopathy, about 75 hyperthyroidism and approximately 17 progressor patients. The roughly 94 discovery patients were randomly divided into training and test sets at a 7:3 ratio. What the work shows at the level of the full study, not this receptor alone: Most expanded thyroid clonotypes (frequency above 0.001) were also detected in blood, suggesting blood repertoires may reflect thyroid immune responses. During validation, the model predicted progression to ophthalmopathy a median of roughly 7.1 months ahead of onset, with approximately 71% sensitivity and around 73% specificity. Ophthalmopathy was separated from stable hyperthyroidism by a 13 V-J signature model, with around 90% sensitivity and roughly 81% specificity obtained in cross-validation and 80%/75% obtained in testing. No statistical method was used to set the sample size in advance, and investigators knew the group allocation.

Ophthalmopathy patients had moderately to severely active disease, Clinical Activity Score of at least 3, NOSPECS grade of at least 4, and duration under 3 months. The study excluded patients with uncontrolled infections, other autoimmune diseases, pregnancy or lactation. Diagnoses were established on the basis of clinical symptoms, serum thyroxine and TRAb, thyroid ultrasound, and orbital computed tomography. PBMCs were separated from roughly 9.3 ml of fresh peripheral blood using Ficoll-Paque density gradient centrifugation. Total RNA was extracted using Trizol reagent, and RNA quality was assessed on an Agilent 2100 Bioanalyzer. Amplification of TCR beta CDR3 regions was carried out from RNA transcripts. The first round of RT-PCR for the TCR CDR3 was performed with the HTBI primer set and the Qiagen OneStep RT-PCR kit. Libraries were constructed in a second round of multiplex PCR, after which size selection and purification were performed. Paired-end sequencing of the libraries was performed with 100 bp reads on an Illumina HiSeq2000. Per the authors' processing: Raw data were processed with SOAPnuke, discarding reads with adapters, uncalled bases, mean Phred below 15, or no exact constant-primer or identifier match. High-quality paired reads were merged using COPE v1.2.5, and each unique nucleotide sequence was defined as a clonotype. MiTCR v1.1 was used to align clonotypes to the IMGT TRBV, TRBD and TRBJ reference segments. The analysis included only V-J combinations with a frequency above 0.0001, which together covered 98% to 99.2% of the repertoires. A TCS score was defined as the ratio between F50 (clonal expansion) and ExV (chaos), using BLOSUM62-based TCRdist between CDR3 peptides within each V-J. Welch's t-statistics and random forest reduced 514 V-J features to 10 to 15, which were used in a naive Bayes classifier (R e1071). TCRdb reanalyzed the raw reads on its own, using fastp at Q25 for trimming and MiXCR for clone calling, and kept in-frame beta chains. Each record represents a unique CDR3 protein, reported with the most common genes and DNA among its rows. The V and J calls follow TCRdb's processing rather than the paper's. This sample holds about 350,000 distinct CDR3 sequences; roughly 20% were observed only once. Jointly, the top ten make up about 16% of the sample.

Many counts were recorded for this clonotype. Its binding antigen is unknown. No per-base quality is available; no much larger clone lies one base away. The receptor's source is a woman between 35 and 50 years old with Graves' ophthalmopathy. Sequencing was carried out using blood.

CDR3 reads: CASSLTDRNQPQHF. The nucleotide sequence is given as TGTGCCAGCAGTTTGACAGACAGGAATCAGCCCCAGCATTTT. The chain employs TRBV28 and TRBJ1-5; the D gene is perhaps TRBD1, on 6 matching bases. CDR1 and CDR2 were assigned from the germline V gene as MDHEN and SYDVKM. The CDR3, cysteine through phenylalanine, is 14 amino acids long. Left in the record is the CDR3 DNA by itself, 42 bases read in frame from the first base. The V end loses 3 bases and the J end loses 4 bases, and a stretch of 10 bases separates them.